This T cell receptor beta chain was sequenced during a study of cytomegalovirus exposure and HLA in healthy donors. Overall study context: Out of about 190 million T cells, an earlier analysis found 117 million unique TCR beta sequences in total. Study-wide findings and caveats: Associated with cytomegalovirus, according to the listing, were 150 to 200 TCR beta chains. Most CMV-associated TCR beta chains appeared HLA-restricted in a later analysis. A later analysis showed HLA-associated TCR beta chains outstripping equally common others in clonal expansion.

13 Jbeta primers and 60 Vbeta primers were used for the PCR. The table came from immunoSEQ multiplex PCR; TCRdb's copy has only in-frame clones and leaves some out. The sample shows some 120,000 clones, 80% of them seen only once. As for this clone: Its specificity is unknown.

Germline CDR1 reads MGHRA; CDR2 reads YSYEKL. V was pared by 4 bases and J by 2 bases, with 4 bases of the junction left unmatched. The CDR3 is 17 amino acids. The clonotype comes from a man under 40 in good health and CMV-seronegative. The chain is built from TRBV4-1 and TRBJ2-3; TRBD2 aligns across 15 bases. Sequenced input: PBMCs. The CDR3 loop reads CASSPGLAGGPTDTQYF. The CDR3 nucleotides are TGCGCCAGCAGCCCAGGACTAGCGGGAGGGCCCACAGATACGCAGTATTTT.